This entry lists 31 T cell receptor beta chains sequenced from one sample in a study of identifying expanded T cells in peripheral blood. Assay: immunoSEQ multiplex PCR; the TCRdb copy retains only in-frame clones and omits some. The sample carries about 90,000 clones, about 88% recorded once. The specimen was blood. The receptors come from a person between 18 and 70 years old in good health.

The gene calls are TRBV5-5 and TRBJ1-4; no firm D call. V was shortened by 0 bases and J by 8 bases, with 11 bases between the two germline ends. The CDR3 extends over 14 amino acids. Germline V CDR1 and CDR2: SGHKS, YYEKEE (reference sequence). The CDR3 reads CASSLVSPGEKLFF. CDR3 coding DNA: TGTGCCAGCAGCTTGGTCTCACCTGGGGAAAAACTGTTTTTT.

The genes are TRBV4-3 and TRBJ2-2; possibly TRBD2 for D (6 bases). Trimming left V 0 bases short and J 4 bases short, with 21 bases between. The CDR3 covers 19 residues. From germline, CDR1 is LGHNA and CDR2 YSLEER. The CDR3 bases are TGCGCCAGCAGCCAAGAGGTCTCTGGGCGGGGTGTTATCACCGGGGAGCTGTTTTTT. Protein sequence: CASSQEVSGRGVITGELFF.

Details on this clone: Other DNA sequences within the sample encode an identical CDR3. This sequence joins TRBV5-1 and TRBJ1-2; no definite D call. Deletions cut 3 bases from V and 8 bases from J, with 14 bases between. The germline gives CDR1 SGHRS, CDR2 YFSETQ. The CDR3 runs 13 residues. The CDR3 nucleotides read TGCGCCAGCAGCTCTGGCCGAGAGGGCGGCTACACCTTC. It encodes CASSSGREGGYTF.

The V call is TRBV6-5, the J call TRBJ2-1; D may be TRBD1 or TRBD2 (5 bases each). The CDR3 has 15 amino acids. Between the trimmed V and J ends, which lost 0 bases and 4 bases, there was a span of 10 bases. Germline V CDR1 and CDR2: MNHEY, SVGAGI. The CDR3 protein is CASSYSPGPYNEQFF. In nucleotides, the CDR3 is TGTGCCAGCAGTTACTCGCCGGGGCCGTACAATGAGCAGTTCTTC.

This chain connects TRBV6-1 to TRBJ1-2, with D possibly TRBD1 on 5 matching bases. Germline assignment: CDR1 MNHNS and CDR2 SASEGT. Trimming took 4 bases from V and 8 from J, leaving 26 bases between them. CDR3 size: 17 residues. The DNA of the CDR3 is TGTGCCAGCAGTGCGAATGGGTTCGAAAAGGGGTCTATGGGCTACACCTTC. Amino acid sequence: CASSANGFEKGSMGYTF.

In its sample, this clone was seen a few times. This rearrangement joins TRBV6-5 to TRBJ1-1; D gene uncertain. Trimming pared 0 bases from V and 8 bases from J, leaving 16 bases between. Germline V gene lookup returns CDR1 MNHEY and CDR2 SVGAGI. The CDR3 covers 15 residues. The CDR3 protein is CASSYSSSSAVEAFF. CDR3 sequence (DNA): TGTGCCAGCAGTTACTCGTCTTCGTCGGCAGTAGAAGCTTTCTTT.

The chain recombines TRBV7-9 with TRBJ1-1; a possible D gene is TRBD1 (5 bases). CDR1 SEHNR and CDR2 FQNEAQ come from the germline V gene (reference sequence). Between the trimmed V and J ends, which lost 5 bases and 8 bases, there was a span of 15 bases. This CDR3 comprises 13 residues. The CDR3 sequence is CASSQTESREAFF. CDR3 DNA sequence: TGTGCCAGCAGCCAGACAGAATCCCGAGAAGCTTTCTTT.

The genes are TRBV19 and TRBJ1-5, with D unclear. V shed 4 bases and J shed 11 bases, with 12 bases lying between them. Germline V gene data show CDR1 as LNHDA and CDR2 as SQIVND (reference sequence). The CDR3 covers 12 residues. CDR3 in DNA: TGTGCCAGTAGTAACCCTCCAAGGGCCCAGCATTTT. Its translation: CASSNPPRAQHF.

The chain couples TRBV5-6 to TRBJ2-7; D possibly uses TRBD1 or TRBD2 (5 bases each). Germline CDR1 SGHDT, CDR2 YYEEEE. V dropped 0 bases and J dropped 4 bases, with 17 bases sitting between them. The CDR3 has 16 residues. The CDR3 protein is CASSLGQPGVPYEQYF. The DNA for the CDR3 is TGTGCCAGCAGCTTGGGACAGCCCGGGGTCCCATACGAGCAGTACTTC.

The genes are TRBV6-5 and TRBJ2-5; 10 nucleotides agree with TRBD1. V lost 4 bases and J lost 2; bases outside the gene matches: 4. Germline V gene data show CDR1 as MNHEY and CDR2 as SVGAGI. The CDR3 contains 15 residues. The CDR3 nucleotides are TGTGCCAGCAGTTCGGGACAGGGGAGGCAAGAGACCCAGTACTTC. This translates into CASSSGQGRQETQYF.

This chain connects TRBV5-4 to TRBJ1-6, with D tentatively TRBD1 (6 bases). The V end was cut by 0 bases, the J end by 11 bases, with 12 bases between. The CDR3 extends over 14 amino acids. Germline assignment: CDR1 SGHNT and CDR2 YYREEE (reference sequence). In DNA, the CDR3 is TGTGCCAGCAGCTTGGGGCTAGGGACAACACCCCTCCACTTT. Translated, it gives CASSLGLGTTPLHF.

As regards this clone: A much larger clone differs from this one at a single base, so this may be a read error. Given the absence of the conserved phenylalanine or tryptophan at the CDR3 end, a read error is likely. The chain uses TRBV25-1 and TRBJ2-7; D remains ambiguous. The V and J ends lost 4 bases and 5 bases respectively, with 15 bases between them. This CDR3 comprises 14 residues. Germline V gives CDR1 MGHDK, CDR2 SYGVNS. The CDR3: CASSALLGIDEQYL. The CDR3 DNA sequence: TGTGCCAGCAGTGCACTCCTCGGAATAGACGAGCAGTACCTC.

The chain couples TRBV5-6 to TRBJ2-7; D unresolved. CDR1 and CDR2 (germline): SGHDT, YYEEEE. Trimming cost V 0 bases and J 4 bases, with 8 bases left between them. The CDR3 spans 13 residues. The CDR3 DNA follows: TGTGCCAGCAGCTTGGCGGCCGTATACGAGCAGTACTTC. It codes for CASSLAAVYEQYF.

V usage is TRBV5-4 and J usage is TRBJ2-3; 10 nucleotides line up with TRBD2. With 2 bases clipped from V and 3 bases from J, the junction kept 6 bases outside the gene matches. This CDR3 is 16 amino acids long. Per the germline V gene, CDR1 is SGHNT and CDR2 is YYREEE (reference sequence). The CDR3 spells CASSFASGGSTDTQYF. CDR3 bases: TGTGCCAGCAGCTTTGCTAGCGGGGGTTCGACAGATACGCAGTATTTT.

The chain carries TRBV5-1 and TRBJ2-2, with 8 nucleotides matching TRBD1. The germline CDR1 and CDR2 sequences are SGHRS and YFSETQ. This CDR3 spans 16 amino acids. V shed 5 bases and J 6 bases; nucleotides not matched to a gene: 12. DNA for the CDR3: TGCGCCAGCAGGAAAGGACAGGGAATACGGCCCGGGGAGCTGTTTTTT. It yields the protein CASRKGQGIRPGELFF. The whole variable domain, remainder taken from reference TRBV5-1 and TRBJ2-2, is KAGVTQTPRYLIKTRGQQVTLSCSPISGHRSVSWYQQTPGQGLQFLFEYFSETQRNKGNFPGRFSGRQFSNSRSEMNVSTLELGDSALYLCASRKGQGIRPGELFFGEGSRLTVL.

The chain couples TRBV11-2 to TRBJ1-6; D call uncertain. The CDR3 runs to 14 residues. Germline lookup yields CDR1 SGHAT and CDR2 FQNNGV. V lost 2 bases and J lost 6, with 8 bases in between. CDR3 in amino acids: CASSLRQSNSPLHF. The CDR3 nucleotides are TGTGCCAGCAGCTTACGACAATCTAATTCACCCCTCCACTTT.

A remark on this clone: A read error may produce the germline difference seen at one junction end. J is TRBJ2-1 and V is TRBV5-4; possibly TRBD1 for D (5 bases). The germline CDR1 and CDR2 sequences are SGHNT and YYREEE (reference sequence). This CDR3 spans 15 amino acids. The CDR3 DNA reads TGTGCCAGCAGCTATGGGGCTGGGATTGACAATGGGCAGTTCTTC. Protein: CASSYGAGIDNGQFF.

The rearrangement links TRBV7-8 to TRBJ2-3, with TRBD1 as a possible D gene (5 bases). The germline V gene has CDR1 SGHVS and CDR2 FQNEAQ. The CDR3 spans 13 residues. V gave up 5 bases and J gave up 6 bases, with 12 bases separating them. This chain's CDR3 is CASSRTTSDTQYF. Here the CDR3 DNA reads TGTGCCAGCAGCCGGACAACTTCTGATACGCAGTATTTT. The full variable domain, in which reference TRBV7-8 and TRBJ2-3 provide the parts outside the CDR3, is GAGVSQSPRYKVAKRGQDVALRCDPISGHVSLFWYQQALGQGPEFLTYFQNEAQLDKSGLPSDRFFAERPEGSVSTLKIQRTQQEDSAVYLCASSRTTSDTQYFGPGTRLTVL.

This clone was seen a few times. The chain couples TRBV11-2 to TRBJ1-5, with D tentatively TRBD1 (6 bases). The V gene's germline CDR1 is SGHAT and CDR2 FQNNGV. CDR3 size: 14 residues. V was clipped by 5 bases and J by 8 bases, with 16 bases between them. The CDR3 sequence: CASSPRTAREPQHF. In DNA, the CDR3 is TGTGCCAGCAGCCCTCGGACAGCTCGGGAGCCCCAGCATTTT.

The chain carries TRBV4-3 and TRBJ1-6; 9 nucleotides match TRBD1. The germline V gene has CDR1 LGHNA and CDR2 YSLEER. The trim removed 2 bases at V and 7 bases at J, leaving 3 bases unmatched. The length of the CDR3 is 15 residues. This CDR3 reads CASSQRGQGNSPLHF. The CDR3 bases are TGCGCCAGCAGCCAACGGGGACAGGGAAATTCACCCCTCCACTTT.

CDR3 DNA sequence: TGTGCCAGCAGTGCCCGGGACTTGAGCGCCCGGGCCGGTACGCAGTATTTT. This encodes CASSARDLSARAGTQYF. V usage is TRBV6-1 and J usage is TRBJ2-3; TRBD2 is a possible D gene (6 bases). This CDR3 region has 17 residues. V lost 4 bases to trimming and J lost 8 bases, with 25 bases between them. The germline V gene encodes CDR1 MNHNS and CDR2 SASEGT.

The chain couples TRBV6-1 to TRBJ1-3, with D hard to call. V was cut by 6 bases and J by 0 bases, with 12 bases left in between. The CDR3 contains 15 residues. Germline V gives CDR1 MNHNS, CDR2 SASEGT. The CDR3: CASRGSRYSGNTIYF. The CDR3 DNA reads as TGTGCCAGCAGGGGAAGCAGGTACTCTGGAAACACCATATATTTT.

This clone was found a few times. The chain has TRBV10-3 and TRBJ1-6; 7 nucleotides align to TRBD1. CDR1 is ENHRY and CDR2 is SYGVKD in the germline V gene. V trimming: 7 bases; J trimming: 10 bases; junction bases outside the gene matches: 7. This CDR3 has 13 residues. This CDR3 is CAITDRVGSPLHF. For the CDR3, the DNA is TGTGCCATCACAGACAGGGTTGGGTCACCCCTCCACTTT.

This clone was observed a few times. This chain connects TRBV6-6 to TRBJ1-6; TRBD1 matches at 8 bases. The V gene end was trimmed by 6 bases and the J gene end by 6 bases; junction bases not matched to a gene: 4. Per germline, CDR1 MNHNY and CDR2 SVGAGI (reference sequence). The CDR3 contains 14 residues. The CDR3 spells CASRADRVNSPLHF. Here the CDR3 DNA reads TGTGCCAGCAGAGCGGACAGGGTTAATTCACCCCTCCACTTT.

This chain joins TRBV28 and TRBJ1-1; D gene unclear. The CDR3 contains 14 residues. V lost 4 bases and J lost 4, with 13 bases in between. The germline V gene has CDR1 MDHEN and CDR2 SYDVKM. The CDR3 protein is CASSSFRGSTEAFF. The CDR3 region has the DNA TGTGCCAGCAGTTCCTTCCGAGGTAGCACTGAAGCTTTCTTT.

V usage is TRBV7-2 and J usage is TRBJ1-1; the D is unclear. The V end lost 1 base, the J end lost 8 bases, and 11 bases lay between the germline ends. This CDR3 contains 13 residues. Germline values: CDR1 SGHTA, CDR2 FQGNSA. This chain's CDR3 is CASSLDFQAEAFF. In DNA, the CDR3 is TGTGCCAGCAGCTTAGATTTCCAGGCAGAAGCTTTCTTT.

This chain connects TRBV7-9 to TRBJ1-4, with D perhaps TRBD1 (5 bases). The germline V gene encodes CDR1 SEHNR and CDR2 FQNEAQ (reference sequence). The V end was cut by 0 bases, the J end by 7 bases, with 12 bases between. This CDR3 spans 15 amino acids. The CDR3 protein is CASSLAGGAGEKLFF. CDR3 DNA sequence: TGTGCCAGCAGCTTAGCCGGAGGGGCTGGTGAAAAACTGTTTTTT.

This rearrangement joins TRBV5-6 to TRBJ2-1; 8 nucleotides align to TRBD1. J gave up 6 bases and V 4 bases, and 6 bases lay outside the gene matches. This CDR3 comprises 14 residues. The germline V gene has CDR1 SGHDT and CDR2 YYEEEE. The CDR3 here is CASSTDRVSNEQFF. CDR3 sequence (DNA): TGTGCCAGCAGCACGGACAGGGTAAGCAATGAGCAGTTCTTC.

V gene TRBV6-5 combines with J gene TRBJ1-1; 8 bases agree with TRBD1. V shed 11 bases and J 4 bases; nucleotides not matched to a gene: 12. Germline CDR1 reads MNHEY; CDR2 reads SVGAGI. CDR3 length equals 14 residues. CDR3 coding DNA: TGTGCCGTTAAAAGGACAGGGCGGGGCACTGAAGCTTTCTTT. This sequence encodes CAVKRTGRGTEAFF.

Written as DNA, the CDR3 is TGTGCCAGCAGTTGGCGGGGGGCTCTCCCCTACAATGAGCAGTTCTTC. Translating gives CASSWRGALPYNEQFF. The chain combines TRBV27 with TRBJ2-1, with 8 positions matching TRBD2. The V segment lost 4 bases and the J segment 2 bases; nucleotides outside the gene matches: 7. CDR1 MNHEY and CDR2 SMNVEV come from the germline V gene (reference sequence). The CDR3 contains 16 residues.

The J gene is TRBJ2-7, the V gene TRBV7-2; no clear D gene. CDR1 and CDR2 from the germline V gene are SGHTA and FQGNSA. CDR3 length equals 13 residues. V lost 5 bases to trimming and J lost 2 bases, with 10 bases between them. The CDR3 here is CASSRQHPYEQYF. CDR3 DNA: TGTGCCAGCAGCCGACAACACCCCTACGAGCAGTACTTC.